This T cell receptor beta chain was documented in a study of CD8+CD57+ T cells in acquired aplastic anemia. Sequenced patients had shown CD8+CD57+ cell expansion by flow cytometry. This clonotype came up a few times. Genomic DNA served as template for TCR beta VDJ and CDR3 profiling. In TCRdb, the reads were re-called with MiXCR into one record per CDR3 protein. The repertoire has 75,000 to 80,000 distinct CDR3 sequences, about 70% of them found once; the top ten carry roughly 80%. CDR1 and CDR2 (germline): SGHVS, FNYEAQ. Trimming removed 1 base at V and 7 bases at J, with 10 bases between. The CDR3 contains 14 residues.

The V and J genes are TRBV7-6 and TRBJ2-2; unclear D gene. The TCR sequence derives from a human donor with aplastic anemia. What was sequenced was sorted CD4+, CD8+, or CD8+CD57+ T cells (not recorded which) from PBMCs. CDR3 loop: CASSLDLGYGELFF. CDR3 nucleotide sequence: TGTGCCAGCAGCTTAGATCTGGGTTACGGGGAGCTGTTTTTT.